What follows is one T cell receptor (beta chain) and its context. It lacks a known antigen. No base quality values were provided; no much bigger clone lies one nucleotide off. This sample was taken from a study of T cell responses to AZD1222 COVID-19 vaccine (dated by TCRdb to the early 2020s). Study-level background: Because spike-specific TCR depth and breadth did not differ between the two schedules, AZD1222 recipients who got a second dose at roughly 4 weeks were pooled with those who got a second dose at roughly 12 weeks. A total of 233 trial participants underwent TCR sequencing, of whom 207 had received two doses of AZD1222 and about 26 had received two doses of the MenACWY control vaccine. Trial participants were enrolled by age into subgroups of 18-55, 56-69 and 70-plus years, and around 140, 26 and 57 TCR-sequenced participants, respectively, were included in these subgroups. Overall results and qualifications from the work: Spike-specific TCR breadth and depth rose significantly after two AZD1222 doses compared with day 0 and with MenACWY recipients. Most participants were white British and females outnumbered males, and the authors suggested that clonal diversity may have been underestimated. Because no day 14 peak-response samples were available, the repertoires could be characterized only after the peak T cell response. Reportedly, close to half of the unique spike-specific TCRs recognized epitopes lying outside the regions that are mutated in the B.1.351 and B.1.1.7 variants. Conclusions about previously exposed vaccinees were limited because only a handful of AZD1222 recipients were SARS-CoV-2 seropositive at baseline. The 56-69-year group was small, and its depth increase did not reach significance, likely because of low power. The whole spike protein was spanned by vaccine-associated CD4 TCRs, and dominant responses were seen in regions 160-218 and 743-854.

The time point tag for this specimen amounts to: baseline before first vaccination. Vaccinee samples came from UK trials COV001 and COV002, including a single-blind randomized controlled phase 2/3 trial of AZD1222 (ChAdOx1 nCoV-19) in healthy adults. For TCRbeta chain sequencing, PBMC samples were collected from trial participants at day 0 and at day 28 after the second dose. The CDR3 regions of human TCRbeta chains were analyzed by immunosequencing. As for how the authors treated the data: TCRs in the repertoires were matched against a reference library of SARS-CoV-2-specific TCRs that had been generated with the MIRA antigen-specificity platform. Breadth was defined as the fraction of unique TCRs that were SARS-CoV-2-associated, and depth was defined as the fraction of total T cells that were SARS-CoV-2-associated. Using the MIRA data, each spike-specific TCR was mapped to the spike region that the TCR reacts to and placed in a CD4 or CD8 class. Log10-transformed breadth and depth values were compared by one-way ANOVA with Sidak's multiple comparisons tests. Not all clones reach the TCRdb copy of this immuneACCESS table, which keeps in-frame sequences only. Checked studies attribute under half of the gap to unresolved V genes and leave the rest unexplained. The V and J calls and the clone size are those of that table, but D and trimming were determined from the DNA. In all, the sample holds 150,000 or so clones, and about 91% of those were seen once. The ten largest make up around 1.9% of the sample.

Trimming takes 1 base from V and 1 base from J, and the germline ends sit 7 bases apart. The germline V gene encodes CDR1 LGHDT and CDR2 YNNKEL (reference sequence). From its cysteine to its phenylalanine, the CDR3 spans 14 amino acids. CDR3 DNA only is kept here, 42 bases in frame from base 1. The specimen was peripheral blood, collected on day 0 of AZD1222 vaccination. This TCR was sampled from an adult in good health. The rearrangement combines TRBV3-1 (or the pseudogene TRBV3-2) with TRBJ1-1, with no confident D gene call. The CDR3 is CASSQVPGNTEAFF. The bases read TGTGCCAGCAGCCAAGTTCCTGGGAACACTGAAGCTTTCTTT.